These 22 T cell receptor beta chains originate from one sample sequenced in a study of T cells in Graves' hyperthyroidism and ophthalmopathy. The CDR3 regions of TCR beta were amplified from RNA transcripts. TCR CDR3 underwent first-round RT-PCR with the HTBI primer set. From the multiplex PCR reads, TCRdb called clonotypes with MiXCR, one entry per CDR3 protein. The sample comprises about 380,000 distinct CDR3 sequences, about 18% of which are singletons, and 35% to 50% rests with the top ten. Material for sequencing was blood. All receptors derive from a man between 18 and 29 years old with Graves' ophthalmopathy.

This sequence joins TRBV19 and TRBJ2-2, with TRBD2 as a possible D gene (6 bases). V lost 10 bases to trimming and J lost 0 bases, with 12 bases between them. There are 14 residues in the CDR3. Germline loops: CDR1 LNHDA, CDR2 SQIVND (reference sequence). CDR3 nucleotides: TGTGCCACCTCGGGACTTACGAACACCGGGGAGCTGTTTTTT. It is translated as CATSGLTNTGELFF. Supplemented by reference TRBV19 and TRBJ2-2, the full variable domain reads DGGITQSPKYLFRKEGQNVTLSCEQNLNHDAMYWYRQDPGQGLRLIYYSQIVNDFQKGDIAEGYSVSREKKESFPLTVTSAQKNPTAFYLCATSGLTNTGELFFGEGSRLTVL.

This clonotype was picked up a small number of times. This chain connects TRBV3-1 to TRBJ1-2; D remains unclear. CDR1 and CDR2 from the germline V gene are LGHDT and YNNKEL (reference sequence). The CDR3 runs 12 residues. Trimming took off 2 bases at V and 8 bases at J, with 9 bases between the two ends. Written as DNA, the CDR3 is TGTGCCAGCAGCCAACAAGGGCCAGGCTACACCTTC. Its translation: CASSQQGPGYTF.

This clonotype was counted only a few times. The chain links TRBV19 to TRBJ1-4; a possible D gene is TRBD1 (5 bases). The CDR3 consists of 17 residues. With 7 bases removed from V and 3 bases from J, the gap between germline ends came to 21 bases. Germline CDR1 LNHDA, CDR2 SQIVND (reference sequence). The chain's CDR3 is CASKGARTTSANEKLFF. As DNA, the CDR3 is TGTGCCAGTAAAGGCGCTAGGACAACTTCGGCTAATGAAAAACTGTTTTTT. Filled out from reference TRBV19 and TRBJ1-4, the complete variable domain reads DGGITQSPKYLFRKEGQNVTLSCEQNLNHDAMYWYRQDPGQGLRLIYYSQIVNDFQKGDIAEGYSVSREKKESFPLTVTSAQKNPTAFYLCASKGARTTSANEKLFFGSGTQLSVL.

At least ten counts were recorded for this clonotype. The chain joins TRBV7-8 to TRBJ1-1; D perhaps matches TRBD1 (5 bases). CDR1 and CDR2 (germline): SGHVS, FQNEAQ. V was cut by 5 bases and J by 8 bases, with 12 bases left in between. This CDR3 comprises 12 residues. DNA for the CDR3: TGTGCCAGCAGCCGGGGCGACAGAGAAGCTTTCTTT. This gives the protein CASSRGDREAFF.

The table lists this clonotype with many counts. The chain employs TRBV3-1 and TRBJ2-3; D not certain. V gave up 0 bases and J gave up 1 base, with 11 bases separating them. CDR1 and CDR2 from the germline V gene are LGHDT and YNNKEL (reference sequence). CDR3 length equals 16 residues. Here the CDR3 reads CASSQEFGLGTDTQYF. The CDR3, as DNA: TGTGCCAGCAGCCAAGAGTTCGGGCTGGGCACAGATACGCAGTATTTT.

V and J are TRBV5-6 and TRBJ1-1, with D maybe TRBD1 (5 bases). The germline CDR1 and CDR2 sequences are SGHDT and YYEEEE. V was clipped by 0 bases and J by 1 base, with 13 bases between them. The CDR3 contains 16 residues. In DNA, the CDR3 is TGTGCCAGCAGCTTGGGACCACCAAGGGGGAACACTGAAGCTTTCTTT. Protein: CASSLGPPRGNTEAFF.

This clonotype was recorded many times. The V and J genes are TRBV20-1 and TRBJ2-5; 7 bases line up with TRBD2. This CDR3 contains 15 residues. Per germline, CDR1 DFQATT and CDR2 SNEGSKA (reference sequence). V was clipped by 3 bases and J by 0 bases; unmatched bases: 7. The CDR3 loop reads CSARKPGGNQETQYF. Here the CDR3 DNA reads TGCAGTGCTAGGAAGCCGGGAGGAAACCAAGAGACCCAGTACTTC.

V and J are TRBV19 and TRBJ1-2, with D perhaps matching TRBD1 (5 bases). V was shortened by 9 bases and J by 4 bases, with 18 bases between the two germline ends. The CDR3 is 14 residues long. Germline CDR1 LNHDA, CDR2 SQIVND (reference sequence). The CDR3 DNA reads as TGTGCCAGCCGCGAGGGGTCCGTTGGCTATGGCTACACCTTC. Its protein is CASREGSVGYGYTF.

This clonotype was recorded many times. The J gene is TRBJ2-1, the V gene TRBV7-7, with 11 bases fitting TRBD2. The CDR3 is 14 amino acids. CDR1 SSHAT and CDR2 FNYEAQ come from the germline V gene (reference sequence). Unmatched junction bases numbered 3, after V lost 7 bases and J lost 4 bases. The CDR3: CASTRTSGYNEQFF. The CDR3, as DNA: TGTGCCAGCACCCGGACTAGCGGGTACAATGAGCAGTTCTTC.

Regarding this clonotype: As the CDR3 is not closed by the conserved phenylalanine or tryptophan, this likely results from a read error. The rearrangement links TRBV12-3 or TRBV12-4 to TRBJ2-6; 7 nucleotides agree with TRBD1. The CDR3 totals 15 residues. V lost 7 bases and J lost 2; bases outside the gene matches: 5. This chain's CDR3 is CASTSQGAGANVLTI. CDR3 nucleotides: TGTGCCAGCACTTCCCAGGGGGCTGGGGCCAACGTCCTGACTATC.

This clonotype was counted many times. The V gene is TRBV11-2, the J gene TRBJ2-7; the D gene is possibly TRBD1 (5 bases). Trimming pared 0 bases from V and 3 bases from J, leaving 18 bases between. The V gene's germline CDR1 is SGHAT and CDR2 FQNNGV. This CDR3 spans 17 amino acids. The CDR3 here is CASSLEGERQRSYEQYF. In DNA, the CDR3 is TGTGCCAGCAGCTTAGAAGGGGAACGACAGAGGAGCTACGAGCAGTACTTC.

Ten or more counts support this clonotype. The V call is TRBV28, the J call TRBJ2-7; D unclear. V lost 7 bases, J lost 5 bases, and 9 bases lay in between. Germline CDR1 is MDHEN and CDR2 is SYDVKM. The CDR3 covers 11 residues. The CDR3 loop is CASTPGDEQYF. The CDR3 DNA is TGTGCCAGCACTCCTGGAGACGAGCAGTACTTC.

As concerns this clonotype: An end of the junction does not agree with germline; a read error may underlie this. The gene calls are TRBV9 and TRBJ1-4, with 7 bases identical to TRBD1. Germline V lookup: CDR1 SGDLS, CDR2 YYNGEE. The CDR3 extends over 15 amino acids. The CDR3 loop is CASSGQGTEGEKLLF. CDR3 DNA: TGTGCCAGCAGCGGACAAGGGACAGAGGGGGAAAAACTGCTTTTT.

Details on this clonotype: At one boundary the junction diverges from the germline segment, which might be a read error. The J gene is TRBJ2-5, the V gene TRBV11-2; tentatively, D is TRBD1 (6 bases). From germline, CDR1 is SGHAT and CDR2 FQNNGV. The CDR3 is 15 residues long. The CDR3: CASSQERSGAEAQCF. The CDR3 bases are TGTGCCAGCAGCCAAGAGAGATCAGGGGCCGAGGCCCAGTGCTTC.

The chain joins TRBV29-1 to TRBJ2-7; 8 nucleotides line up with TRBD2. Germline V gene data show CDR1 as SQVTM and CDR2 as ANQGSEA. V gave up 6 bases and J gave up 2 bases; unmatched junction bases: 9. The CDR3 contains 14 residues. The CDR3 sequence: CSVLISGAAYEQYF. Here the CDR3 DNA reads TGCAGCGTCTTGATTAGCGGGGCCGCCTACGAGCAGTACTTC.

This clonotype was recorded many times. The chain has TRBV7-2 and TRBJ1-6; D call uncertain. Germline CDR1 SGHTA, CDR2 FQGNSA. Trimming took 1 base from V and 7 from J, leaving 5 bases between them. The CDR3 spans 13 residues. The CDR3 sequence: CASSLDPNSPLHF. CDR3 nucleotide sequence: TGTGCCAGCAGCTTAGACCCAAATTCACCCCTCCACTTT. Full variable domain (remainder filled in from reference TRBV7-2 and TRBJ1-6): GAGVSQSPSNKVTEKGKDVELRCDPISGHTALYWYRQSLGQGLEFLIYFQGNSAPDKSGLPSDRFSAERTGGSVSTLTIQRTQQEDSAVYLCASSLDPNSPLHFGNGTRLTVT.

The chain combines TRBV19 with TRBJ1-1; no reliable D call. V gave up 3 bases and J gave up 7 bases, with 9 bases separating them. The CDR3 is 12 amino acids. The germline V gene encodes CDR1 LNHDA and CDR2 SQIVND (reference sequence). The DNA for the CDR3 is TGTGCCAGTAGTATTCCAGGATATGAAGCTTTCTTT. Protein product: CASSIPGYEAFF.

The rearrangement joins TRBV15 to TRBJ2-7; 9 bases match TRBD1. CDR1 is LNHNV and CDR2 is YYDKDF in the germline V gene (reference sequence). This CDR3 contains 15 residues. V shed 4 bases, J shed 1 base, and the junction held 5 bases outside the gene matches. CDR3 loop: CATSKDRGPSYEQYF. CDR3 bases: TGTGCCACCAGCAAGGACAGGGGCCCTTCCTACGAGCAGTACTTC. The full variable domain, rest sourced from reference TRBV15 and TRBJ2-7, is DAMVIQNPRYQVTQFGKPVTLSCSQTLNHNVMYWYQQKSSQAPKLLFHYYDKDFNNEADTPDNFQSRRPNTSFCFLDIRSPGLGDTAMYLCATSKDRGPSYEQYFGPGTRLTVT.

This clonotype was detected many times. The chain carries TRBV7-9 and TRBJ1-2, with TRBD1 matching 8 bases. This CDR3 region has 14 residues. The germline gives CDR1 SEHNR, CDR2 FQNEAQ (reference sequence). The junction had 3 bases not matched to a gene; V was cut back by 4 bases and J by 2 bases. In nucleotides, the CDR3 is TGTGCCAGCAGCTGGACAGGGCCCAACTATGGCTACACCTTC. This gives the protein CASSWTGPNYGYTF.

This clonotype has a count of ten or more. The rearrangement uses TRBV7-6 and TRBJ2-1; TRBD2 matches at 8 bases. The CDR3 contains 15 residues. V shed 7 bases and J 4 bases; nucleotides not matched to a gene: 9. Germline CDR1 reads SGHVS; CDR2 reads FNYEAQ. CDR3: CASIPIRGGYNEQFF. The DNA of the CDR3 is TGTGCCAGCATTCCCATCCGGGGGGGGTACAATGAGCAGTTCTTC.

This clonotype was observed at least ten times. This rearrangement joins TRBV5-1 to TRBJ2-3; 15 bases agree with TRBD2. V lost 3 bases to trimming and J lost 4 bases; unmatched junction nucleotides: 6. CDR1 and CDR2 (germline): SGHRS, YFSETQ. This CDR3 contains 17 residues. CDR3 nucleotides: TGCGCCAGCAGCTGGACTAGCGGGGGGGCAGGATCAGATACGCAGTATTTT. Amino acids: CASSWTSGGAGSDTQYF.

This clonotype was seen many times. The CDR3 DNA sequence: TGTGCCAGCAGTAAGCCAGGACAGTGGACTAACTATGGCTACACCTTC. Encoded protein: CASSKPGQWTNYGYTF. The chain links TRBV11-2 to TRBJ1-2; D may be TRBD1 (6 bases). V lost 6 bases to trimming and J lost 0 bases, with 17 bases between them. CDR1 is SGHAT and CDR2 is FQNNGV in the germline V gene. The CDR3 sequence is 16 residues long.